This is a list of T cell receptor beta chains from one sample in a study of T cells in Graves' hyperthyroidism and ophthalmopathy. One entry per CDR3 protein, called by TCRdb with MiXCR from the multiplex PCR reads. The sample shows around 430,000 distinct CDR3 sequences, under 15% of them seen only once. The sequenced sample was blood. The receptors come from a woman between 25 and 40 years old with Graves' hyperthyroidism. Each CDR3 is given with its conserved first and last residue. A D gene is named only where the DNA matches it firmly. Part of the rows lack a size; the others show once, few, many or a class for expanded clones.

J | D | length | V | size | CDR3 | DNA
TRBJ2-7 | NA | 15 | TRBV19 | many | CASSRRGSSSYEQYF | TGTGCCAGTAGTCGTCGAGGGTCCTCCTCCTACGAGCAGTACTTC
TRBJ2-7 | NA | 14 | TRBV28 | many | CASSFEGPPYEQYF | TGTGCCAGCAGTTTTGAAGGCCCTCCCTACGAGCAGTACTTC
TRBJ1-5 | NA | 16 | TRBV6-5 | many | CASSYSPRSLNQPQHF | TGTGCCAGCAGTTACTCCCCGAGGAGTCTTAATCAGCCCCAGCATTTT
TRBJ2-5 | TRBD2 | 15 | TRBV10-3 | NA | CAISGEGGGFETQYF | TGTGCCATCAGTGGGGAGGGCGGTGGGTTCGAGACCCAGTACTTC
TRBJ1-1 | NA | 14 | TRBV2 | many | CASSREQLNTEAFF | TGTGCCAGCAGTAGGGAACAGCTGAACACTGAAGCTTTCTTT
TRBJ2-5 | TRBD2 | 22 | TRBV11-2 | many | CASSLAQRGLAGGPAMKETQYF | TGTGCCAGCAGCTTAGCCCAGCGCGGACTAGCGGGAGGGCCCGCGATGAAAGAGACCCAGTACTTC
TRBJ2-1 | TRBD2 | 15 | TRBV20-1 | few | CSAPLTGTTRNEQFF | TGCAGTGCCCCCCTAACCGGGACTACCCGCAATGAGCAGTTCTTC
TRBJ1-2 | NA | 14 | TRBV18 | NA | CASSQSGQGNGYTF | TGTGCCAGCTCACAATCGGGCCAGGGAAATGGCTACACCTTC
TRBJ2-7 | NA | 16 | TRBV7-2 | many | CASSLMGGTGRYEQYF | TGTGCCAGCAGCTTAATGGGGGGTACGGGTCGGTACGAGCAGTACTTC
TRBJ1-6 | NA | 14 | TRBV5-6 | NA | CASSPPRGNSPLHF | TGTGCCAGCAGCCCACCCCGGGGTAATTCACCCCTCCACTTT
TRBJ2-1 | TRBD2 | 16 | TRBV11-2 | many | CASSLDGASGRAEQFF | TGTGCCAGCAGCTTAGATGGGGCTAGCGGGAGAGCTGAGCAGTTCTTC
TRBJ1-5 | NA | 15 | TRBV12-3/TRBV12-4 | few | CASSSGTSSNQPQHF | TGTGCCAGCAGTTCTGGGACCTCTAGCAATCAGCCCCAGCATTTT
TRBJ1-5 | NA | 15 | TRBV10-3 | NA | CAIKLDAGAEQPQHF | TGTGCCATCAAACTCGATGCGGGGGCAGAGCAGCCCCAGCATTTT
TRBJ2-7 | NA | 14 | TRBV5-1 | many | CASSFQEGALEQYF | TGCGCCAGCAGCTTCCAGGAGGGGGCTCTCGAGCAGTACTTC
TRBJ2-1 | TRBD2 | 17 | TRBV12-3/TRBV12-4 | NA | CASSQSLGTSGTNEQFF | TGTGCCAGCAGCCAGTCCCTCGGGACTAGCGGGACCAATGAGCAGTTCTTC
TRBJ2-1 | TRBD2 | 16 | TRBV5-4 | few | CASSSLFTSGNLEQFF | TGTGCCAGCAGCTCGCTGTTCACTAGCGGGAACCTTGAGCAGTTCTTC
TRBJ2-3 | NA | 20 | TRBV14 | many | CASSQDFLLSGGEITDTQYF | TGTGCCAGCAGCCAAGATTTTTTGTTGTCCGGAGGCGAAATTACAGATACGCAGTATTTT
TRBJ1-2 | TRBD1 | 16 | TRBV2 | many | CASSPGRTGTAYGYTF | TGTGCCAGCAGCCCTGGGAGGACAGGGACAGCCTATGGCTACACCTTC
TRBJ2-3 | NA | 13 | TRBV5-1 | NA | CASRESTTDTQYF | TGCGCCAGCAGGGAAAGTACCACAGATACGCAGTATTTT
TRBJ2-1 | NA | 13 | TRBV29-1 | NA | CSSRELGYNEQFF | TGCAGCTCACGGGAACTCGGCTACAATGAGCAGTTCTTC
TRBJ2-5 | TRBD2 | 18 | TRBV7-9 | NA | CASSPRIGTSGSRETQYF | TGTGCCAGCAGCCCTCGAATAGGGACTAGCGGGAGTCGGGAGACCCAGTACTTC
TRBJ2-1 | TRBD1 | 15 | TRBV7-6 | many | CASSVVGQSSNEQFF | TGTGCCAGCAGCGTAGTGGGACAGTCCTCCAATGAGCAGTTCTTC
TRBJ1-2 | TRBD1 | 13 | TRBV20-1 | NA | CSAPGTGWDGYTF | TGCAGTGCCCCCGGGACAGGGTGGGATGGCTACACCTTC
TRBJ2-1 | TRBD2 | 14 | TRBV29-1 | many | CSVEIAGRYVEQFF | TGCAGCGTTGAAATAGCGGGAAGGTATGTTGAGCAGTTCTTC
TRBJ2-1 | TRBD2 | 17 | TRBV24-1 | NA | CATSSGGTGSSYNEQFF | TGTGCCACGAGTTCGGGGGGGACGGGGAGCTCCTACAATGAGCAGTTCTTC
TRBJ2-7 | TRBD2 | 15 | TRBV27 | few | CASSLSTSEIYEQYF | TGTGCCAGCAGTTTATCGACTAGCGAGATCTACGAGCAGTACTTC
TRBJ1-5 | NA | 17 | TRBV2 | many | CASSEDEGLYSNQPQHF | TGTGCCAGCAGTGAAGATGAGGGCCTTTATAGCAATCAGCCCCAGCATTTT
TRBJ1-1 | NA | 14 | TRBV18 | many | CASSPRPMNTEAFF | TGTGCCAGCTCACCGCGGCCTATGAACACTGAAGCTTTCTTT
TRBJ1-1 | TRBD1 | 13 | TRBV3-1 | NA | CASSLTGTGFAFF | TGTGCCAGCAGCCTTACCGGGACAGGATTTGCTTTCTTT
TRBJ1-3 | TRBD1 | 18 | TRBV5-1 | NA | CASSTLTSGTGSGNTIYF | TGCGCCAGCAGCACATTAACCTCCGGGACAGGGTCTGGAAACACCATATATTTT
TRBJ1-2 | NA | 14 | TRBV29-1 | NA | CSVEDPPGSPGYTF | TGCAGCGTTGAAGACCCCCCGGGGTCCCCCGGCTACACCTTC
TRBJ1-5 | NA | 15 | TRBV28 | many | CASRPEGGWEQPQHF | TGTGCCAGCAGGCCAGAGGGGGGGTGGGAGCAGCCCCAGCATTTT
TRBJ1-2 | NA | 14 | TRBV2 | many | CASRIGGRNYGYTF | TGTGCCAGCAGGATCGGGGGTAGGAACTATGGCTACACCTTC
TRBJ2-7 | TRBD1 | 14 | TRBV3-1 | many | CASSPQGAGYEQYF | TGTGCCAGCAGCCCGCAGGGGGCAGGCTACGAGCAGTACTTC
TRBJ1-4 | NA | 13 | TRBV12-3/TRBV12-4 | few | CASSLARSEKLFF | TGTGCCAGCAGTTTAGCTCGGTCGGAAAAACTGTTTTTT
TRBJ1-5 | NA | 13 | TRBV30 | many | CAWSGNSNQPQHF | TGTGCCTGGTCAGGGAATAGCAATCAGCCCCAGCATTTT
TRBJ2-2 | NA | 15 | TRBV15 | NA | CATSNSGTGVGELFF | TGTGCCACCAGCAATTCAGGGACGGGGGTCGGGGAGCTGTTTTTT
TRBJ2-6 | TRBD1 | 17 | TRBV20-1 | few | CSARAWDRATGANVLTF | TGCAGTGCTAGAGCTTGGGACAGGGCTACTGGGGCCAACGTCCTGACTTTC
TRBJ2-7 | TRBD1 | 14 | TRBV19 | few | CASSSRTGVGEQYF | TGTGCCAGTAGTTCGCGGACAGGGGTTGGGGAGCAGTACTTC
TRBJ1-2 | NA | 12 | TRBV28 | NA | CASSPRQTGYTF | TGTGCCAGCAGCCCCCGACAGACTGGCTACACCTTC
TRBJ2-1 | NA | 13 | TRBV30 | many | CAWSLSGYNEQFF | TGTGCCTGGAGTCTTTCTGGATACAATGAGCAGTTCTTC
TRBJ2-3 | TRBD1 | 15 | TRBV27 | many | CASSFGTGSPDTQYF | TGTGCCAGCAGTTTCGGGACAGGTTCTCCAGATACGCAGTATTTT
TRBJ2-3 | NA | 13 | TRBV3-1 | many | CASRPGMGDTQYF | TGTGCCAGCAGACCGGGGATGGGGGATACGCAGTATTTT
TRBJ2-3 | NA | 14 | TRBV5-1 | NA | CASRTQRFTDTQYF | TGCGCCAGCCGAACCCAGCGATTCACAGATACGCAGTATTTT
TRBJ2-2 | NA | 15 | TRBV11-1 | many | CASSLDGQNTGELFF | TGTGCCAGCAGCTTAGATGGGCAGAACACCGGGGAGCTGTTTTTT
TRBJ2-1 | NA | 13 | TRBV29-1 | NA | CSAEGSSYNEQFF | TGCAGCGCCGAAGGCAGCTCCTACAATGAGCAGTTCTTC
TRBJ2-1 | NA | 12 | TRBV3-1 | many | CASSQEVGARFF | TGTGCCAGCAGCCAAGAAGTCGGGGCTCGGTTCTTC
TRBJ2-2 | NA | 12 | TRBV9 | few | CASSTLTGELFF | TGTGCCAGCAGCACCTTGACCGGGGAGCTGTTTTTT
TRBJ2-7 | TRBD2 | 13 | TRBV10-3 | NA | CATGTSGSDEQYF | TGTGCCACTGGGACTAGCGGGAGTGACGAGCAGTACTTC
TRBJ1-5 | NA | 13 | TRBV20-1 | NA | CSAPRDLNQPQHF | TGCAGTGCTCCCAGGGACCTCAATCAGCCCCAGCATTTT
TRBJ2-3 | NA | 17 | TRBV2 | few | CASSEGVGRPSTDTQYF | TGTGCCAGCAGTGAAGGGGTGGGCAGACCTAGCACAGATACGCAGTATTTT
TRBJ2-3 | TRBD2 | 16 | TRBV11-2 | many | CASSPPGLAGTDTQYF | TGTGCCAGCAGCCCACCGGGACTAGCGGGAACAGATACGCAGTATTTT
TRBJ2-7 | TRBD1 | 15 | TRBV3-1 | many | CASSPGTGAIYEQYF | TGTGCCAGCAGCCCTGGGACAGGGGCTATCTACGAGCAGTACTTC
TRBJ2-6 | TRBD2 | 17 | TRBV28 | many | CASSYPGLVSGANVLTF | TGTGCCAGCAGTTACCCGGGACTAGTCTCTGGGGCCAACGTCCTGACTTTC
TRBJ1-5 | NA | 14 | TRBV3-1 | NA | CASSPDKGNQPQHF | TGTGCCAGCAGCCCAGACAAGGGGAATCAGCCCCAGCATTTT
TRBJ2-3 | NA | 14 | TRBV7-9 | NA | CASSPLDFPDTQYF | TGTGCCAGCAGCCCTTTAGACTTTCCAGATACGCAGTATTTT
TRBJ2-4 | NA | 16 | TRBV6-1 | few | CASSQGRAVAKNIQYF | TGTGCCAGCAGTCAGGGTCGTGCAGTAGCCAAAAACATTCAGTACTTC